Here is one T cell receptor beta chain with its context. Its target is not known. CDR3 length: 14 residues. The germline V gene encodes CDR1 MNHNY and CDR2 SVGAGI (reference sequence). Trimming stripped 7 bases from V and 5 bases from J, with 17 bases between. This record comes from a study of post-analysis software for immune sequencing data. General study results and limits: With TRBV5-6, TRBV5-1 and TRBV20-1 included, five TRBV segments were more frequent in patients than in controls.

The library was made from cDNA and included unique molecular identifiers. Via MiXCR, TCRdb re-called the PCR reads, giving one row per CDR3 protein. The table shows hundreds of thousands of distinct CDR3 sequences, with 25% to 30% occurring only once. V is TRBV6-6 and J is TRBJ2-5, with a weak D call TRBD2 (5 bases). This TCR derives from a girl aged 10 to 17 with multiple sclerosis. The sample was blood. CDR3 sequence: CASTYSGSTETQYF. The CDR3 DNA is TGTGCCAGCACCTATTCGGGGTCTACGGAGACCCAGTACTTC.